The 24 T cell receptor beta chains reported below all come from one sample, sequenced in a study of cytomegalovirus exposure and HLA in healthy donors. The table came from immunoSEQ multiplex PCR; TCRdb's copy has only in-frame clones and leaves some out. The sample lists about 110,000 clones; about nine tenths were seen once. Sequenced input: PBMCs. These receptors originate from a woman aged 18 to 35 in good health and CMV-seropositive.

This clone was counted between two and nine times. The chain couples TRBV2 to TRBJ2-7; D is unresolved. The ends were cut back, 3 bases at V and 3 bases at J, with 12 bases in the middle. In germline, CDR1 is SNHLY, CDR2 FYNNEI. CDR3 size: 14 residues. CDR3 region: CASSEGLPIYEQYV. CDR3 bases: TGTGCCAGCAGTGAGGGCCTGCCTATCTACGAGCAGTACGTC.

This rearrangement joins TRBV27 to TRBJ1-6; D remains ambiguous. The V gene lost 3 bases and the J gene lost 8 bases, with 11 bases spanning the gap. This CDR3 is built from 14 residues. Germline CDR1 reads MNHEY; CDR2 reads SMNVEV (reference sequence). The CDR3 nucleotides read TGTGCCAGCAGTTTTGTGCTTAAGCATTCACCCCTCCACTTT. Protein sequence: CASSFVLKHSPLHF.

This chain joins TRBV7-8 and TRBJ1-5; 7 bases agree with TRBD1. Germline CDR1 reads SGHVS; CDR2 reads FQNEAQ. The CDR3 runs 18 residues. The V gene end was trimmed by 5 bases and the J gene end by 0 bases; junction bases not matched to a gene: 13. CDR3 DNA: TGTGCCAGCAGCAGATTTGTGACAGGGACTTATAGCAATCAGCCCCAGCATTTT. It translates to CASSRFVTGTYSNQPQHF.

This chain joins TRBV4-2 and TRBJ2-1; 10 nucleotides align to TRBD2. The germline V gene encodes CDR1 LGHNA and CDR2 YNFKEQ. The CDR3 has 15 residues. Trimming at V came to 4 bases and at J to 4 bases, leaving 4 bases not matched to a gene. CDR3 loop: CASSPLAGDYNEQFF. CDR3 coding DNA: TGTGCCAGCAGCCCTCTAGCGGGGGATTACAATGAGCAGTTCTTC.

The V gene is TRBV25-1, the J gene TRBJ1-2; possible D gene TRBD1, 5 bases. V lost 8 bases to trimming and J lost 0 bases, with 25 bases between them. CDR3 size: 18 residues. Germline CDR1 and CDR2: MGHDK and SYGVNS. CDR3 DNA sequence: TGTGCCAGCCGCGGAGGGTTGGGGCAGGCACAAGCTAACTATGGCTACACCTTC. This translates into CASRGGLGQAQANYGYTF.

The chain is built from TRBV5-1 and TRBJ1-2, with 8 nucleotides matching TRBD1. The V gene end was trimmed by 5 bases and the J gene end by 3 bases; junction bases not matched to a gene: 9. Germline CDR1 SGHRS, CDR2 YFSETQ. The CDR3 loop spans 15 amino acids. This CDR3 reads CASSLTRGLYYGYTF. CDR3 nucleotide sequence: TGCGCCAGCAGTCTAACCAGGGGGCTTTACTATGGCTACACCTTC.

The chain has TRBV6-1 and TRBJ2-7; D not certain. The germline V gene encodes CDR1 MNHNS and CDR2 SASEGT. V was shortened by 1 base and J by 4 bases, with 20 bases between the two germline ends. This CDR3 has 17 amino acids. The CDR3 DNA sequence: TGTGCCAGCAGTGAAGTGAGGATTCCGACGGCTTGGTACGAGCAGTACTTC. Translating it yields CASSEVRIPTAWYEQYF.

The chain couples TRBV19 to TRBJ1-2, with D tentatively TRBD1 (6 bases). V gave up 0 bases and J gave up 4 bases, with 12 bases separating them. CDR1 is LNHDA, CDR2 SQIVND, per germline (reference sequence). This CDR3 has 15 residues. The CDR3 DNA sequence: TGTGCCAGTAGTATAGAAGCCACAGGGACCTATGGCTACACCTTC. Translation: CASSIEATGTYGYTF.

The chain couples TRBV27 to TRBJ1-5; 7 nucleotides align to TRBD1. This CDR3 comprises 14 residues. Germline-derived CDR1 and CDR2 are MNHEY and SMNVEV (reference sequence). J gave up 6 bases and V 4 bases, and 6 bases lay outside the gene matches. As DNA, the CDR3 is TGTGCCAGCAGTTCCCACAGGGGTGGTCAGCCCCAGCATTTT. Its protein is CASSSHRGGQPQHF.

This rearrangement joins TRBV28 to TRBJ1-1; 10 nucleotides align to TRBD1. The germline gives CDR1 MDHEN, CDR2 SYDVKM. V lost 6 bases and J lost 4; bases outside the gene matches: 2. This CDR3 is 13 amino acids long. The chain's CDR3 is CASRTGGLTEAFF. The CDR3 bases are TGTGCCAGCAGGACAGGGGGCCTCACTGAAGCTTTCTTT. The full variable domain, rest sourced from reference TRBV28 and TRBJ1-1, is DVKVTQSSRYLVKRTGEKVFLECVQDMDHENMFWYRQDPGLGLRLIYFSYDVKMKEKGDIPEGYSVSREKKERFSLILESASTNQTSMYLCASRTGGLTEAFFGQGTRLTVV.

This chain links TRBV4-3 with TRBJ2-3, with a possible D match to TRBD2 (6 bases). Trimming took 2 bases from V and 6 from J, leaving 15 bases between them. The CDR3 extends over 15 amino acids. Germline lookup yields CDR1 LGHNA and CDR2 YSLEER. The CDR3 DNA sequence: TGCGCCAGCAGCCAAAGGTGGCTGGGGAGGGATACGCAGTATTTT. This translates into CASSQRWLGRDTQYF.

The chain links TRBV4-2 to TRBJ2-1, with 8 bases that match TRBD2. The V and J ends lost 6 bases and 8 bases, in that order; junction bases with no gene match: 15. The CDR3 is made up of 16 amino acids. CDR1 is LGHNA, CDR2 YNFKEQ, per germline. CDR3 protein: CASSNMRTSGGDEQFF. In nucleotides, the CDR3 is TGTGCCAGCAGTAACATGAGGACGAGCGGGGGTGATGAGCAGTTCTTC.

The V gene is TRBV25-1, the J gene TRBJ2-3; 7 bases match TRBD2. Germline-derived CDR1 and CDR2 are MGHDK and SYGVNS. Trimming cost V 6 bases and J 2 bases; bases outside gene matches: 2. This CDR3 contains 13 residues. The CDR3 here is CASSAGDTDTQYF. CDR3 sequence (DNA): TGTGCCAGCAGCGCGGGGGACACAGATACGCAGTATTTT. The full variable domain, completed using reference TRBV25-1 and TRBJ2-3, is EADIYQTPRYLVIGTGKKITLECSQTMGHDKMYWYQQDPGMELHLIHYSYGVNSTEKGDLSSESTVSRIRTEHFPLTLESARPSHTSQYLCASSAGDTDTQYFGPGTRLTVL.

This chain connects TRBV4-3 to TRBJ2-3, with D maybe TRBD2 (6 bases). V lost 1 base and J lost 3, with 11 bases in between. The CDR3 spans 15 residues. CDR1 LGHNA and CDR2 YSLEER come from the germline V gene. The CDR3 DNA reads TGCGCCAGCAGCCAAGGGGGGGTTAGGACAGATACGCAGTATTTT. Protein product: CASSQGGVRTDTQYF.

The chain couples TRBV6-1 to TRBJ2-7; 7 nucleotides align to TRBD1. V was pared by 11 bases and J by 3 bases, with 10 bases of the junction left unmatched. The CDR3 has 13 residues. Germline CDR1 and CDR2: MNHNS and SASEGT. CDR3 in amino acids: CAGRGQTNYEQYF. As DNA, the CDR3 is TGTGCCGGAAGGGGGCAGACGAACTACGAGCAGTACTTC.

The table lists this clone with a count of one. This chain connects TRBV7-8 to TRBJ2-5; D is undetermined. In germline, CDR1 is SGHVS, CDR2 FQNEAQ. This CDR3 is 18 amino acids long. The V end was cut by 0 bases, the J end by 5 bases, with 22 bases between. The CDR3 coding sequence is TGTGCCAGCAGCTTAGCGCCGAGAGTGCTGGGTACGCGGGAGACCCAGTACTTC. It codes for CASSLAPRVLGTRETQYF.

The V and J genes are TRBV27 and TRBJ2-7; D possibly corresponds to TRBD1 (6 bases). CDR1 is MNHEY and CDR2 is SMNVEV in the germline V gene (reference sequence). This CDR3 comprises 14 residues. V was trimmed by 4 bases and J by 0 bases, leaving 10 bases between them. CDR3 residues: CASSSQGSSYEQYF. CDR3 bases: TGTGCCAGCAGTTCCCAGGGGAGCTCCTACGAGCAGTACTTC.

V and J are TRBV28 and TRBJ2-5; a weak D match, TRBD2 (5 bases). Germline V gene lookup returns CDR1 MDHEN and CDR2 SYDVKM. V was trimmed by 7 bases and J by 5 bases, leaving 20 bases between them. This CDR3 comprises 15 residues. CDR3 sequence (DNA): TGTGCCAGCATTCCGGCGGGCCGAGGACGGGAGACCCAGTACTTC. Protein product: CASIPAGRGRETQYF.

The rearrangement joins TRBV25-1 to TRBJ2-1, with a possible D match to TRBD2 (5 bases). There are 15 residues in the CDR3. CDR1 is MGHDK and CDR2 is SYGVNS in the germline V gene. The germline V and J ends were trimmed by 4 bases and 2 bases, with 12 bases remaining between them. The CDR3 here is CASSGGSWAYNEQFF. The CDR3 DNA follows: TGTGCCAGCAGTGGCGGGTCATGGGCCTACAATGAGCAGTTCTTC.

The J gene is TRBJ2-7, the V gene TRBV6-5, with a tentative D call TRBD1 (5 bases). The germline V and J ends were trimmed by 5 bases and 6 bases, with 8 bases remaining between them. Germline V lookup: CDR1 MNHEY, CDR2 SVGAGI. The CDR3 is made up of 11 amino acids. In DNA, the CDR3 is TGTGCCAGCAGTGAAGGGGTCGAGCAGTACTTC. Translation: CASSEGVEQYF.

J is TRBJ1-2 and V is TRBV7-9, with 7 bases that match TRBD1. CDR1 SEHNR and CDR2 FQNEAQ come from the germline V gene (reference sequence). J lost 7 bases, V lost 5 bases, and 13 bases had no gene match. The CDR3 length is 15 residues. The DNA of the CDR3 is TGTGCCAGCAGCCCCCTGGCAGGGGGGACTCTTGGCTACACCTTC. It yields the protein CASSPLAGGTLGYTF.

V usage is TRBV7-2 and J usage is TRBJ2-1; 14 positions match TRBD2. Germline V gene sequence: CDR1 SGHTA, CDR2 FQGNSA. This CDR3 comprises 19 residues. Trimming removed 1 base from V and 2 bases from J; junction bases left unmatched: 7. The CDR3 DNA follows: TGTGCCAGCAGCTTAGGCGGGACTAGCGGGGGTAATCCCTACAATGAGCAGTTCTTC. This gives the protein CASSLGGTSGGNPYNEQFF.

V gene TRBV19 combines with J gene TRBJ1-5; TRBD1 is a possible D gene (6 bases). The CDR3 spans 14 residues. Trimming cost V 11 bases and J 3 bases, with 17 bases left between them. Germline values: CDR1 LNHDA, CDR2 SQIVND (reference sequence). CDR3 coding DNA: TGTGCCTCCCGACAGGCAGCTTACAATCAGCCCCAGCATTTT. Translated: CASRQAAYNQPQHF.

V usage is TRBV7-9 and J usage is TRBJ2-4; a possible D gene is TRBD1 (6 bases). The CDR3 is 15 residues long. The germline V gene has CDR1 SEHNR and CDR2 FQNEAQ (reference sequence). The V end lost 5 bases, the J end lost 8 bases, and 19 bases lay between the germline ends. Written as DNA, the CDR3 is TGTGCCAGCAGCGTAACAGACAGGAGCAAGGACATTCAGTACTTC. Its protein product is CASSVTDRSKDIQYF.